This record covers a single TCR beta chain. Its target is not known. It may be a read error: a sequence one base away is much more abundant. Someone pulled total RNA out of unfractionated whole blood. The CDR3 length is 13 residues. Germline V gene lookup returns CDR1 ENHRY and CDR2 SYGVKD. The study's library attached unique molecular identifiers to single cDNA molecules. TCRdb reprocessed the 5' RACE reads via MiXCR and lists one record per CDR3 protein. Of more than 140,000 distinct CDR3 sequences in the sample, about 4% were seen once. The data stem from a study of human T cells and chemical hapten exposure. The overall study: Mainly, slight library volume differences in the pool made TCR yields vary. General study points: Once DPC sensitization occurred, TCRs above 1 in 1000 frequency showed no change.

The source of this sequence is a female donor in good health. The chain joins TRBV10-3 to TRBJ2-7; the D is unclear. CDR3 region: CAISGVSTYGQYF. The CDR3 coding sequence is TGTGCCATCAGCGGAGTTTCCACATACGGGCAGTACTTC.